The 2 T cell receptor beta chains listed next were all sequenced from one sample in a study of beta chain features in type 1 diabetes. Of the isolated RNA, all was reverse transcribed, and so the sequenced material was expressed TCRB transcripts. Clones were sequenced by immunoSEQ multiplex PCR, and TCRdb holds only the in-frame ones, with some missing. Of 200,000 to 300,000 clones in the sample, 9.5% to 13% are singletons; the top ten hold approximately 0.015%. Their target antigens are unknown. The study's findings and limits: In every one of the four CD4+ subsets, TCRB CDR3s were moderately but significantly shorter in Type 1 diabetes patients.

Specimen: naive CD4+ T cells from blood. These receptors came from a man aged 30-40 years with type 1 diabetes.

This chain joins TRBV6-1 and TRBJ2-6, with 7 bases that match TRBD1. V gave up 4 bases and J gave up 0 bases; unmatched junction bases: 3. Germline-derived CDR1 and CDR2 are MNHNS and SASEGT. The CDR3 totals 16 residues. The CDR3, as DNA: TGTGCCAGCAGTGCGGACAGGTACTCTGGGGCCAACGTCCTGACTTTC. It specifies CASSADRYSGANVLTF.

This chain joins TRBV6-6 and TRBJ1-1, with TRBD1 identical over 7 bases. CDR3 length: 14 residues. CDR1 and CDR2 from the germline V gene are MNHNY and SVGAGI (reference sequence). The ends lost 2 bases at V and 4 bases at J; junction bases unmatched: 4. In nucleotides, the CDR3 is TGTGCCAGCAGTTACGGGCAGGGGGGCACTGAAGCTTTCTTT. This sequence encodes CASSYGQGGTEAFF.